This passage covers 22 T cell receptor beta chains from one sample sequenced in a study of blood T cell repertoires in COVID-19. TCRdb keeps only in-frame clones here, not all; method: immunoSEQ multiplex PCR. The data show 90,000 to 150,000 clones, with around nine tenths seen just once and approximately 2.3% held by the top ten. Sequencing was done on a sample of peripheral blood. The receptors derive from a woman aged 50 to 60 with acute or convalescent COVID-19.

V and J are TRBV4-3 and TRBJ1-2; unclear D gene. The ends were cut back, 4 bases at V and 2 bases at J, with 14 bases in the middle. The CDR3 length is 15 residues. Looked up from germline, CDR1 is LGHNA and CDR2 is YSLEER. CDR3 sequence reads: CASSLGDSHNYGYTF. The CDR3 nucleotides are TGCGCCAGCAGCCTAGGAGATTCTCACAACTATGGCTACACCTTC.

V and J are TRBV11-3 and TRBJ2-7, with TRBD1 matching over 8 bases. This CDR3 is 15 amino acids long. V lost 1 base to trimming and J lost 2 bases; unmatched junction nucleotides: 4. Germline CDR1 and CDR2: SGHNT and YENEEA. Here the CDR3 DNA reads TGTGCCAGCAGCTTAGTCGGGACAGGACCCTACGAGCAGTACTTC. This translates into CASSLVGTGPYEQYF.

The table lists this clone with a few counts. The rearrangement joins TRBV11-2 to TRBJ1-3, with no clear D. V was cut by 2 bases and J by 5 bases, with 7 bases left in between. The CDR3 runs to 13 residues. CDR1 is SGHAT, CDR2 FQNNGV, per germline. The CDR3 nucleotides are TGTGCCAGCAGCTTAATCGGTCGAAACACCATATATTTT. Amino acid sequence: CASSLIGRNTIYF.

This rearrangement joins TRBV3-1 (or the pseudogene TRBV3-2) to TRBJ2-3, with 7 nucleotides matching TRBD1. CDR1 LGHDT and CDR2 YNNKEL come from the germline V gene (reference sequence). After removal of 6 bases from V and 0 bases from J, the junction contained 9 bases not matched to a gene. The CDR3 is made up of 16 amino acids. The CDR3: CASSQQRQGSTDTQYF. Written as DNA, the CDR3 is TGTGCCAGCAGTCAACAGCGACAGGGAAGCACAGATACGCAGTATTTT.

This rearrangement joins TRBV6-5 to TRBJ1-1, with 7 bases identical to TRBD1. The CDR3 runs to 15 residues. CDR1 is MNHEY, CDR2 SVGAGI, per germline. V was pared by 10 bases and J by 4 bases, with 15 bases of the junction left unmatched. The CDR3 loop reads CATQTGSRASTEAFF. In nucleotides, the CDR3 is TGTGCCACCCAGACAGGGAGTAGGGCGAGCACTGAAGCTTTCTTT.

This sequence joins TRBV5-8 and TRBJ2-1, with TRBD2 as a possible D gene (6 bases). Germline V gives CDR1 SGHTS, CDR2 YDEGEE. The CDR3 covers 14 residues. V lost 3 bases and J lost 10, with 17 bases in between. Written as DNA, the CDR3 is TGTGCCAGCAGCTCGCCCTCAGCGAGCGGGGAGCAGTTCTTC. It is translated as CASSSPSASGEQFF.

The CDR3 protein is CASSQDRGRFGETQYF. Here the CDR3 DNA reads TGTGCCAGCAGCCAGGACAGGGGGCGCTTTGGAGAGACCCAGTACTTC. The V call is TRBV5-6, the J call TRBJ2-5; TRBD1 matches 11 bases. This CDR3 has 16 residues. Germline values: CDR1 SGHDT, CDR2 YYEEEE. V gave up 4 bases and J gave up 4 bases; unmatched junction bases: 9.

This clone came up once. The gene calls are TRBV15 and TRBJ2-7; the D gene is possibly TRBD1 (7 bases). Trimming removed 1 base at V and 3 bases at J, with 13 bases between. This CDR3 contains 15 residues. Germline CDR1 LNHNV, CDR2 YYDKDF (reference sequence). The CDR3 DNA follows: TGTGCCACCAGCAGAGTTGGAGGGGGCGTCTACGAGCAGTACTTC. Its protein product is CATSRVGGGVYEQYF.

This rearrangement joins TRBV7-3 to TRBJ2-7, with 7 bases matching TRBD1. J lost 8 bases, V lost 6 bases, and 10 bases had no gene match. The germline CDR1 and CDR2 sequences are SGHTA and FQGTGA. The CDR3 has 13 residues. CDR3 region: CASSFAGTDKQYF. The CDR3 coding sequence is TGTGCCAGCAGTTTTGCCGGGACAGACAAGCAGTACTTC.

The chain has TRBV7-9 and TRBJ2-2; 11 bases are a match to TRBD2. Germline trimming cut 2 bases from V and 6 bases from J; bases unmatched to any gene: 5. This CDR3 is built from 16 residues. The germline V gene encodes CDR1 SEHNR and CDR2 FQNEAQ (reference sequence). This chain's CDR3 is CASSLMGLAAAGELFF. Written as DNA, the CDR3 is TGTGCCAGCAGCTTAATGGGACTAGCGGCCGCCGGGGAGCTGTTTTTT.

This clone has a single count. CDR3 region: CASSLTGRYEQYF. The CDR3 nucleotides read TGTGCCAGCTCACTTACAGGGAGATACGAGCAGTACTTC. The V and J genes are TRBV6-4 and TRBJ2-7, with a tentative D call TRBD1 (6 bases). The CDR3 runs to 13 residues. The V and J ends lost 8 bases and 4 bases respectively, with 15 bases between them. Looked up from germline, CDR1 is MRHNA and CDR2 is SNTAGT.

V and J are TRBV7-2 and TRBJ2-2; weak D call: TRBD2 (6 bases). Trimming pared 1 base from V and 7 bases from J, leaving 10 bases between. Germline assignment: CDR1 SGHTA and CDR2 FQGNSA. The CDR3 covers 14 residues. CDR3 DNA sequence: TGTGCCAGCAGCTTAGGCGGGGCGAACGGGGAGCTGTTTTTT. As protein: CASSLGGANGELFF. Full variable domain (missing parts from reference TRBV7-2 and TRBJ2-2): GAGVSQSPSNKVTEKGKDVELRCDPISGHTALYWYRQSLGQGLEFLIYFQGNSAPDKSGLPSDRFSAERTGGSVSTLTIQRTQQEDSAVYLCASSLGGANGELFFGEGSRLTVL.

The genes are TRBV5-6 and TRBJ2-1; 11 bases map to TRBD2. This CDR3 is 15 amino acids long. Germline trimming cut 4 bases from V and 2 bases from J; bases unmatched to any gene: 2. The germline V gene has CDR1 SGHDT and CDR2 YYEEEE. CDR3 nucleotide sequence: TGTGCCAGCAGCCGTAGCGGGGGGGCCTACAATGAGCAGTTCTTC. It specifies CASSRSGGAYNEQFF.

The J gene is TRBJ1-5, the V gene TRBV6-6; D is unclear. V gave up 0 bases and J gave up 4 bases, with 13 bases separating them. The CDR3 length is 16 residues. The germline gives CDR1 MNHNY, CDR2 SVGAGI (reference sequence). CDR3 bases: TGTGCCAGCAGTTACTCGCGAGGGCTGGGAAATCAGCCCCAGCATTTT. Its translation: CASSYSRGLGNQPQHF.

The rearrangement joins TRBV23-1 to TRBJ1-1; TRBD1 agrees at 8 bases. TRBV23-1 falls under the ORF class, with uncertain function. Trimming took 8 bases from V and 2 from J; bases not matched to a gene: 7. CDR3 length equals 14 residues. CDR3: CASYRRGRNTEAFF. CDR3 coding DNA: TGCGCCAGCTACCGCAGGGGGCGCAACACTGAAGCTTTCTTT.

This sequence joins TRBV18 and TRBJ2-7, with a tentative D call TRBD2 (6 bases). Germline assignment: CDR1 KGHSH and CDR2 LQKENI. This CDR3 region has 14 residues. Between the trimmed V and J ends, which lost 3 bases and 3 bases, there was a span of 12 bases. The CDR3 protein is CASSPVAEFYEQYF. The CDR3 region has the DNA TGTGCCAGCTCACCGGTAGCGGAGTTCTACGAGCAGTACTTC.

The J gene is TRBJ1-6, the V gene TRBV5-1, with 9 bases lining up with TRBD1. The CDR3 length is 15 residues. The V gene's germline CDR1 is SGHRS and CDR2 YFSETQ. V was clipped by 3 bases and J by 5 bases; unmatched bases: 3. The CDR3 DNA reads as TGCGCCAGCAGCTCGGGACAGGGTGATAATTCACCCCTCCACTTT. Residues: CASSSGQGDNSPLHF.

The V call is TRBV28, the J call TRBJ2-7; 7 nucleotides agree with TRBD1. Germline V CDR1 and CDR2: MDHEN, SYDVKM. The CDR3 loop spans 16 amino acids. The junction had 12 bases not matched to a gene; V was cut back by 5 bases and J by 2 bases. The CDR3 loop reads CASSPPDRPTPYEQYF. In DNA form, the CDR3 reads TGTGCCAGCAGTCCTCCGGACAGGCCGACCCCCTACGAGCAGTACTTC.

CDR3 in DNA: TGCAGTACCCGTCTAAATGAAAAACTGTTTTTT. Translation gives CSTRLNEKLFF. V usage is TRBV20-1 and J usage is TRBJ1-4; D unresolved. CDR1 is DFQATT, CDR2 SNEGSKA, per germline (reference sequence). V was pared by 8 bases and J by 5 bases, with 9 bases between. The CDR3 covers 11 residues.

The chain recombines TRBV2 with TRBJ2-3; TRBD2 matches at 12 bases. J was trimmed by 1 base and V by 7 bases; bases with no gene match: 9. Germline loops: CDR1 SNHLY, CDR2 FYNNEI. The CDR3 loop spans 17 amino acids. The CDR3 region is CASTPLAGGPGTDTQYF. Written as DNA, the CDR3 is TGTGCCAGCACCCCGCTAGCGGGAGGGCCGGGCACAGATACGCAGTATTTT.

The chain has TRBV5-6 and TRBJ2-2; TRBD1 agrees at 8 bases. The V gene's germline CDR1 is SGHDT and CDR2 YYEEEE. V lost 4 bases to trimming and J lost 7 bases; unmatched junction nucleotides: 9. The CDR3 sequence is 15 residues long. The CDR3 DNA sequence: TGTGCCAGCAGCCCTGGAGGACAGGGCGGCGGGGAGCTGTTTTTT. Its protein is CASSPGGQGGGELFF.

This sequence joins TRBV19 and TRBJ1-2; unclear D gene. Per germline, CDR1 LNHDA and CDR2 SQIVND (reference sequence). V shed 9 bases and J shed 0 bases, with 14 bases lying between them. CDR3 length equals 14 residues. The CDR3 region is CASLSYGSNYGYTF. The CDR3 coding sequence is TGTGCCAGCCTAAGTTACGGGTCTAACTATGGCTACACCTTC.